The rows below give T cell receptor beta chains drawn from one sample of a study of T cells in localized non-small cell lung cancer. Sequencing was performed with immunoSEQ multiplex PCR; in TCRdb, only in-frame clones are kept and a portion is missing. The repertoire holds 30,000 to 35,000 clones, roughly 86% seen once, with 3.5% to 5% in the top ten. Source: peripheral blood, taken before any cancer treatment. The receptors originated from a woman aged 40 to 75 with stage I lung adenocarcinoma. Both conserved end residues are part of each CDR3. D genes are given only for firm matches. Rows may omit the clone size; those that give it use once, few, many or a size class.

-	15	TRBV2	TRBJ2-3	-	TGTGCCAGCAGTGAAGGACTCCTTGGGCTAGATACGCAGTATTTT	CASSEGLLGLDTQYF
-	13	TRBV7-8	TRBJ1-1	-	TGTGCCAGCAGCCAGGGGAGGGACACTGAAGCTTTCTTT	CASSQGRDTEAFF
-	17	TRBV9	TRBJ1-1	once	TGTGCCAGCAGCGTATATGAGGCTTCCTTGGGCAACACTGAAGCTTTCTTT	CASSVYEASLGNTEAFF
-	11	TRBV30	TRBJ2-5	few	TGTGCCTGGAGTGTAGTCGGGGAACCGTACTTC	CAWSVVGEPYF
TRBD2	16	TRBV5-1	TRBJ2-3	-	TGCGCCAGCAGTGCGGGGGGGCTAAGGAGCACAGATACGCAGTATTTT	CASSAGGLRSTDTQYF
-	18	TRBV18	TRBJ1-1	-	TGTGCCAGCTCACCAATAACCTCGGTGGGCCTTCAAAACACTGAAGCTTTCTTT	CASSPITSVGLQNTEAFF
-	14	TRBV6-5	TRBJ2-7	-	TGTGCCAGCAGTTACTTGGCCGGCTCCTACGAGCAGTACTTC	CASSYLAGSYEQYF
-	14	TRBV6-6	TRBJ2-6	-	TGTGCCAGCAGAAACAGGTCCCGGGCCAACGTCCTGACTTTC	CASRNRSRANVLTF
TRBD2	17	TRBV7-8	TRBJ2-1	-	TGTGCCAGCAGCCCGGGGACTAGCGGGGAACAATACAATGAGCAGTTCTTC	CASSPGTSGEQYNEQFF
-	16	TRBV15	TRBJ2-7	-	TGTGCCACCAGCAGAGACCAGGGAATAGGGAGCTACGAGCAGTACTTC	CATSRDQGIGSYEQYF
TRBD1	11	TRBV20-1	TRBJ1-2	-	TGCAGTGCAAACAGGGGGCCAGGCTACACCTTC	CSANRGPGYTF
-	13	TRBV30	TRBJ2-5	-	TGTGCCTGGAGTGTTTCGTACCAAGAGACCCAGTACTTC	CAWSVSYQETQYF
TRBD1	18	TRBV5-1	TRBJ1-4	-	TGCGCCAGCAGCTTAGGACGGGGGACAGCTACAACTAATGAAAAACTGTTTTTT	CASSLGRGTATTNEKLFF
-	15	TRBV10-1	TRBJ1-1	-	TGCGCCAGCAGTGAGCGGTCAGGGAGGCGAACTGAAGCTTTCTTT	CASSERSGRRTEAFF
TRBD1	14	TRBV19	TRBJ1-1	-	TGTGCCAGCGCTGACAGGGGGGAAAGAACTGAAGCTTTCTTT	CASADRGERTEAFF